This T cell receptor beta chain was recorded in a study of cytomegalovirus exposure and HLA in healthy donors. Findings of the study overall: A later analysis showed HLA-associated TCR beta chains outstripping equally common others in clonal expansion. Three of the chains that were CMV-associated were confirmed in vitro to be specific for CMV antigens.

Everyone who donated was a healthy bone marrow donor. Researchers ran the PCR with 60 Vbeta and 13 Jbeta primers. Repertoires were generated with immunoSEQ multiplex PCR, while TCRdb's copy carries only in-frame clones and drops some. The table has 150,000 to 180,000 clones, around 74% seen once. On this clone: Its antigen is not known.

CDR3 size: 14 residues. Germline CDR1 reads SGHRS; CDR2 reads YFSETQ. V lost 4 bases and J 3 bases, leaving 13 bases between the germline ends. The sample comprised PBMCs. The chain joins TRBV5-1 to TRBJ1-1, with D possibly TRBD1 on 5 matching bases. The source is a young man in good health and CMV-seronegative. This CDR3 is CASSPQGADTEAFF. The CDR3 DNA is TGCGCCAGCAGCCCCCAGGGCGCCGACACTGAAGCTTTCTTT.